This T cell receptor beta chain was captured in a study of shared clonotypes between healthy human individuals. Whole-study context: Each donor's CD4 naive and CD4 memory cells filled three plates apiece, CD8 naive two, and CD8 memory one.

Per sorted-subset replicate PCR, input was roughly 200 ng DNA, representing tens of thousands of T cell genomes. Data came from immunoSEQ multiplex PCR; TCRdb stores just in-frame clones and leaves some out. The sample shows more than 550,000 clones, roughly 94% of them seen only once. The V gene lost 3 bases and the J gene lost 3 bases, with 13 bases spanning the gap. The CDR3 has 14 residues. Germline CDR1 reads SGHRS; CDR2 reads YFSETQ. Only CD45RO-negative cells positively selected for CCR7 counted as naive CD8 cells, so terminally differentiated effector memory CD45RA+ cells were excluded. The source is a man between 25 and 39 years old in good health. The sample consisted of naive CD8+ T cells sorted from blood. This rearrangement joins TRBV5-1 to TRBJ2-7; either TRBD1 or TRBD2 may supply D (5 bases each). CDR3 nucleotides: TGCGCCAGCAGCTCCTCCGGGGCCAGCTACGAGCAGTACTTC. Its translation: CASSSSGASYEQYF.